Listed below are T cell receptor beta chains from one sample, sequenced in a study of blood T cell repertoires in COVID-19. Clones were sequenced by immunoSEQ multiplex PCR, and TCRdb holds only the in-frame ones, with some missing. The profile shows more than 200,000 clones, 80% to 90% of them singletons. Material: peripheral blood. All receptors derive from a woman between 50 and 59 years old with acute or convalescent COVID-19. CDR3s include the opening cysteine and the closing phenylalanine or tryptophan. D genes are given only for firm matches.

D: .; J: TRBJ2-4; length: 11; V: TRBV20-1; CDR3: CSARAKNIQYF; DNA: TGCAGTGCCAGGGCCAAAAACATTCAGTACTTC
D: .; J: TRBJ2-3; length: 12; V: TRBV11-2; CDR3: CASSPSPKLAYF; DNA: TGTGCCAGCAGCCCCTCCCCGAAATTAGCGTATTTT
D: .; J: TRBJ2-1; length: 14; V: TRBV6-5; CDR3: CASSPPLTTGEQFF; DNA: TGTGCCAGCAGTCCGCCCCTGACTACGGGTGAGCAGTTCTTC
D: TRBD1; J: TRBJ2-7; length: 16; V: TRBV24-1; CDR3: CATSDLLPGQGNEQYF; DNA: TGTGCCACCAGTGATTTGTTACCGGGACAGGGGAACGAGCAGTACTTC
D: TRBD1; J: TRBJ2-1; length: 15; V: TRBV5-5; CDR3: CASSFGQGVDNEQFF; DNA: TGTGCCAGCAGCTTTGGACAGGGGGTGGACAATGAGCAGTTCTTC
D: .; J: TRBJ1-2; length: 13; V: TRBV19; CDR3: CATTDGWFYGYTF; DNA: TGTGCCACCACAGATGGGTGGTTCTATGGCTACACCTTC
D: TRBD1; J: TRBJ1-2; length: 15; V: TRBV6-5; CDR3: CASSYTRQGNYGYTF; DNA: TGTGCCAGCAGTTACACCCGACAGGGTAACTATGGCTACACCTTC
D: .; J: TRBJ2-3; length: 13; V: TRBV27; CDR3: CASTPGNLDTQYF; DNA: TGTGCCAGCACCCCGGGTAATTTAGATACGCAGTATTTT
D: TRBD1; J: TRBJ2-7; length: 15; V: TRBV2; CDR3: CASRRPGQSSYEQYF; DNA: TGTGCCAGCAGGAGACCGGGACAGAGCTCCTACGAGCAGTACTTC
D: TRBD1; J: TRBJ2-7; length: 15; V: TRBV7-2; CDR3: CASSLAGGTGSEQYF; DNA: TGTGCCAGCAGCTTAGCGGGCGGGACAGGGAGCGAGCAGTACTTC
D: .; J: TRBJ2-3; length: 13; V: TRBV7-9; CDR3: CASSHVLRDTQYF; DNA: TGTGCCAGCAGCCACGTTCTACGCGATACGCAGTATTTT